The TCR beta chain under discussion was sequenced for a study of shared clonotypes between healthy human individuals. Sequencing used immunoSEQ multiplex PCR; TCRdb keeps in-frame clones, though not all of them. The table has approximately 470,000 clones, 70% to 85% seen once. The germline V and J ends were trimmed by 0 bases and 6 bases, with 8 bases remaining between them. The CDR3 runs 14 residues. The germline gives CDR1 SGHTA, CDR2 FQGNSA. The sequence derives from a woman aged 40 to 50 in good health. Some clones in this sample may be carry-over from other donors' samples. The J gene is TRBJ2-2, the V gene TRBV7-2; a weak D match, TRBD1 (5 bases). The sequencing sample was made of PBMCs. CDR3 nucleotides: TGTGCCAGCAGCTTAGCAAGGGGTGCCGGGGAGCTGTTTTTT. This sequence encodes CASSLARGAGELFF.